This T cell receptor beta chain was found in a study of metastatic and nonmetastatic thyroid tumors. Looked up from germline, CDR1 is DFQATT and CDR2 is SNEGSKA (reference sequence). The CDR3 extends over 11 amino acids. The entire patient cohort was treatment-naive prior to thyroid surgery. TCRdb re-analyzed the PCR reads through MiXCR. The sample holds 20,000 to 25,000 clones, over 20% seen once. This clone was observed at least ten times. This sequence may be a read error, since a much larger clone differs from it by one base. What was sequenced was blood. The chain employs TRBV20-1 and TRBJ1-2; D is perhaps TRBD1 (5 bases). This clonotype was obtained from a female donor with papillary thyroid cancer or a benign thyroid nodule (not recorded which). Some clones in this sample may be carry-over from other donors' samples. Here the CDR3 reads CGARGTPVCTF. CDR3 sequence (DNA): TGCGGTGCTAGAGGGACCCCTGTATGCACCTTC.